Below, 29 T cell receptor beta chains from the same sample are listed, as sequenced in a study of T cells in Graves' hyperthyroidism and ophthalmopathy. Amplification yielded TCR beta CDR3 regions, with RNA transcripts as the source. RT-PCR in the first round (using the HTBI primer set) targeted the TCR CDR3. A single record per CDR3 protein comes from TCRdb applying MiXCR to the multiplex PCR reads. The table has 450,000 to 500,000 distinct CDR3 sequences, about 20% seen once. The specimen sequenced was blood. These receptors all stem from a woman in her 70s with Graves' ophthalmopathy.

This clonotype was recorded many times. The chain employs TRBV12-3 or TRBV12-4 and TRBJ2-1; possible D gene TRBD2, 7 bases. Trimming took off 5 bases at V and 7 bases at J, with 30 bases between the two ends. The CDR3 spans 19 residues. The CDR3, as DNA: TGTGCCAGCAGTATACCGGGACACAGTGGGGCGGGAGTTGCTAATGAGCAGTTCTTC. It codes for CASSIPGHSGAGVANEQFF.

The chain has TRBV9 and TRBJ2-3; 10 bases map to TRBD2. CDR3 length: 16 residues. With V trimmed by 4 bases and J by 6 bases, 11 bases remained unmatched. Germline-derived CDR1 and CDR2 are SGDLS and YYNGEE. CDR3 residues: CASSPRASGSSDTQYF. The CDR3 DNA follows: TGTGCCAGCAGCCCCCGGGCTAGCGGGAGTTCGGATACGCAGTATTTT.

This chain links TRBV7-8 with TRBJ2-7; 7 nucleotides align to TRBD1. The CDR3 is made up of 17 amino acids. Germline CDR1 is SGHVS and CDR2 is FQNEAQ. V lost 5 bases to trimming and J lost 1 base; unmatched junction nucleotides: 14. The CDR3 reads CASSEGANPTGSYEQYF. The DNA of the CDR3 is TGTGCCAGCAGCGAGGGGGCCAACCCGACAGGGTCCTACGAGCAGTACTTC.

This chain links TRBV6-2 or TRBV6-3 with TRBJ2-2; no definite D call. Germline V gives CDR1 MNHEY, CDR2 SVGEGT. This CDR3 region has 12 residues. Trimming took off 2 bases at V and 8 bases at J, with 6 bases between the two ends. CDR3 in DNA: TGTGCCAGCAGTTACGCAGCGGGGGAGCTGTTTTTT. Translated, it gives CASSYAAGELFF.

The chain carries TRBV6-1 and TRBJ2-6; no clear D. The V gene's germline CDR1 is MNHNS and CDR2 SASEGT. Trimming took off 3 bases at V and 13 bases at J, with 4 bases between the two ends. The CDR3 is made up of 10 amino acids. The CDR3 sequence: CASSDWVLTF. CDR3 nucleotides: TGTGCCAGCAGTGATTGGGTCCTGACTTTC.

The V call is TRBV19, the J call TRBJ1-1; D might be TRBD1 (5 bases). CDR1 and CDR2 (germline): LNHDA, SQIVND (reference sequence). The V end was cut by 4 bases, the J end by 5 bases, with 17 bases between. This CDR3 region has 15 residues. CDR3 nucleotide sequence: TGTGCCAGTAGTACCCCTTCGGGGGTTGGGACTGAAGCTTTCTTT. Amino acid sequence: CASSTPSGVGTEAFF. The full variable domain, rest sourced from reference TRBV19 and TRBJ1-1, is DGGITQSPKYLFRKEGQNVTLSCEQNLNHDAMYWYRQDPGQGLRLIYYSQIVNDFQKGDIAEGYSVSREKKESFPLTVTSAQKNPTAFYLCASSTPSGVGTEAFFGQGTRLTVV.

Many counts were recorded for this clonotype. The J gene is TRBJ2-7, the V gene TRBV12-3 or TRBV12-4; D gene ambiguous. V shed 0 bases and J shed 0 bases, with 9 bases lying between them. The length of the CDR3 is 15 residues. The CDR3: CASSLASGGSYEQYF. The CDR3 DNA is TGTGCCAGCAGTTTAGCCTCGGGCGGCTCCTACGAGCAGTACTTC.

This clonotype has more than one count but fewer than ten. This rearrangement joins TRBV4-2 to TRBJ2-7; 8 bases fit TRBD1. V was pared by 7 bases and J by 6 bases, with 14 bases of the junction left unmatched. The CDR3 runs to 15 residues. CDR1 is LGHNA and CDR2 is YNFKEQ in the germline V gene. The chain's CDR3 is CASTNTGTGAGEQYF. The CDR3 DNA follows: TGTGCCAGCACCAATACCGGGACAGGCGCCGGCGAGCAGTACTTC.

The gene calls are TRBV30 and TRBJ2-5, with 10 bases aligning to TRBD1. Germline V gene sequence: CDR1 GTSNPN, CDR2 SVGIG (reference sequence). With 3 bases clipped from V and 5 bases from J, the junction kept 9 bases outside the gene matches. The CDR3 totals 15 residues. CDR3 loop: CAWRGGQGLRETQYF. CDR3 DNA sequence: TGTGCCTGGAGGGGGGGACAGGGGCTCCGGGAGACCCAGTACTTC.

The sample holds a few counts of this clonotype. The rearrangement uses TRBV19 and TRBJ2-7; a possible D gene is TRBD1 (5 bases). Germline CDR1 reads LNHDA; CDR2 reads SQIVND (reference sequence). The ends were cut back, 3 bases at V and 0 bases at J, with 12 bases in the middle. This CDR3 contains 15 residues. The CDR3 bases are TGTGCCAGTAGTATGATCGACAGTAGCTCCTACGAGCAGTACTTC. Translation: CASSMIDSSSYEQYF.

This clonotype showed up just a few times. The chain has TRBV2 and TRBJ1-2, with 7 bases that match TRBD1. The CDR3 covers 14 residues. Germline V gene data show CDR1 as SNHLY and CDR2 as FYNNEI. V was clipped by 4 bases and J by 5 bases; unmatched bases: 7. CDR3 DNA: TGTGCCAGCAGTGCTACGACAGGGACGTATGGCTACACCTTC. Amino acids: CASSATTGTYGYTF. Drawing the rest from reference TRBV2 and TRBJ1-2, the complete variable domain is EPEVTQTPSHQVTQMGQEVILRCVPISNHLYFYWYRQILGQKVEFLVSFYNNEISEKSEIFDDQFSVERPDGSNFTLKIRSTKLEDSAMYFCASSATTGTYGYTFGSGTRLTVV.

A remark on this clonotype: This clone may be a read error of a much larger clone one base away. The genes are TRBV12-5 and TRBJ2-3; either TRBD1 or TRBD2 may fit D (6 bases each). This CDR3 contains 15 residues. Germline assignment: CDR1 LGHNT and CDR2 FRNRAP. The DNA of the CDR3 is TGTGCCACTAGCCGAGGTGGACAGTACACAGATACGCAGTATTTT. Translation: CATSRGGQYTDTQYF.

This clonotype appeared many times. V and J are TRBV12-3 or TRBV12-4 and TRBJ2-1; TRBD2 agrees at 8 bases. V lost 5 bases and J lost 6; bases outside the gene matches: 9. The CDR3 contains 15 residues. DNA for the CDR3: TGTGCCAGCAGTCGGGTCAGGACTAGCCCCAATGAGCAGTTCTTC. Its translation is CASSRVRTSPNEQFF.

This clonotype has more than one count but fewer than ten. The rearrangement uses TRBV3-1 and TRBJ2-3, with D maybe TRBD1 (6 bases). The CDR3 loop spans 15 amino acids. Germline V gene lookup returns CDR1 LGHDT and CDR2 YNNKEL (reference sequence). Deletions cut 1 base from V and 3 bases from J, with 11 bases between. The DNA for the CDR3 is TGTGCCAGCAGCCAAGGCCAGGGGCTAACAGATACGCAGTATTTT. Residues: CASSQGQGLTDTQYF.

The sample holds a few counts of this clonotype. The chain combines TRBV2 with TRBJ1-4, with 7 bases fitting TRBD1. The V gene end was trimmed by 8 bases and the J gene end by 6 bases; junction bases not matched to a gene: 3. Germline V lookup: CDR1 SNHLY, CDR2 FYNNEI. The CDR3 sequence is 12 residues long. The CDR3 region has the DNA TGTGCCAGCGGACAGGATGATGAAAAACTGTTTTTT. Encoded protein: CASGQDDEKLFF.

Many counts were recorded for this clonotype. The chain carries TRBV28 and TRBJ2-1, with D possibly being TRBD1 or TRBD2 (5 bases each). V lost 2 bases, J lost 8 bases, and 10 bases lay in between. The germline CDR1 and CDR2 sequences are MDHEN and SYDVKM. CDR3 size: 13 residues. The DNA for the CDR3 is TGTGCCAGCAGTTTAGCAGGGCGGGATGAGCAGTTCTTC. Encoded protein: CASSLAGRDEQFF.

This clonotype was seen ten or more times. J is TRBJ2-7 and V is TRBV20-1; the D gene is possibly TRBD1 (5 bases). CDR3 length: 14 amino acids. From germline, CDR1 is DFQATT and CDR2 SNEGSKA (reference sequence). V was trimmed by 0 bases and J by 7 bases, leaving 16 bases between them. CDR3 loop: CSARDPKTVREQYF. The CDR3 DNA reads as TGCAGTGCTAGAGATCCCAAGACAGTTCGGGAGCAGTACTTC.

V gene TRBV6-1 combines with J gene TRBJ1-2, with unresolved D. Germline V gives CDR1 MNHNS, CDR2 SASEGT. Trimming removed 11 bases from V and 2 bases from J, with 9 bases in between. The CDR3 totals 11 residues. CDR3 nucleotide sequence: TGTGCCGGAGGCAGAAACTATGGCTACACCTTC. This gives the protein CAGGRNYGYTF.

The chain links TRBV3-1 to TRBJ1-6, with 9 nucleotides matching TRBD1. V was clipped by 2 bases and J by 9 bases; unmatched bases: 5. Germline assignment: CDR1 LGHDT and CDR2 YNNKEL (reference sequence). The CDR3 spans 15 residues. The CDR3 DNA follows: TGTGCCAGCAGCCAATATGGGACAGGGACTTCACCCCTCCACTTT. This sequence encodes CASSQYGTGTSPLHF. The full variable domain, in which reference TRBV3-1 and TRBJ1-6 provide the parts outside the CDR3, is DTAVSQTPKYLVTQMGNDKSIKCEQNLGHDTMYWYKQDSKKFLKIMFSYNNKELIINETVPNRFSPKSPDKAHLNLHINSLELGDSAVYFCASSQYGTGTSPLHFGNGTRLTVT.

The sample holds a few counts of this clonotype. The chain employs TRBV11-3 and TRBJ2-7, with 9 bases that match TRBD2. The V segment lost 3 bases and the J segment 3 bases; nucleotides outside the gene matches: 6. The CDR3 extends over 15 amino acids. Germline V CDR1 and CDR2: SGHNT, YENEEA. The DNA for the CDR3 is TGTGCCAGCAGCTTCCTTTTAGCGGGAGACTACGAGCAGTACTTC. This encodes CASSFLLAGDYEQYF. The whole variable domain, filled in from reference TRBV11-3 and TRBJ2-7, reads EAGVVQSPRYKIIEKKQPVAFWCNPISGHNTLYWYLQNLGQGPELLIRYENEEAVDDSQLPKDRFSAERLKGVDSTLKIQPAELGDSAVYLCASSFLLAGDYEQYFGPGTRLTVT.

This chain links TRBV29-1 with TRBJ2-5; a weak D match, TRBD1 (5 bases). This CDR3 region has 12 residues. Germline V gene sequence: CDR1 SQVTM, CDR2 ANQGSEA. The germline V and J ends were trimmed by 7 bases and 4 bases, with 13 bases remaining between them. CDR3 loop: CSAARGGETQYF. The CDR3 DNA reads TGCAGCGCCGCTAGGGGTGGAGAGACCCAGTACTTC. Based on the CDR3 plus reference TRBV29-1 and TRBJ2-5, the full variable domain is SAVISQKPSRDICQRGTSLTIQCQVDSQVTMMFWYRQQPGQSLTLIATANQGSEATYESGFVIDKFPISRPNLTFSTLTVSNMSPEDSSIYLCSAARGGETQYFGPGTRLLVL.

This clonotype appeared a few times. The rearrangement uses TRBV13 and TRBJ2-5, with TRBD2 matching 8 bases. This CDR3 is 17 amino acids long. Germline loops: CDR1 PRHDT, CDR2 FYEKMQ (reference sequence). J gave up 7 bases and V 5 bases, and 18 bases lay outside the gene matches. CDR3 sequence: CASSRRTSTPFIGTQYF. Here the CDR3 DNA reads TGTGCCAGCAGCCGGAGGACTAGCACTCCGTTTATTGGGACCCAGTACTTC.

The J gene is TRBJ1-4, the V gene TRBV20-1; D remains unclear. The CDR3 is made up of 15 amino acids. CDR1 is DFQATT and CDR2 is SNEGSKA in the germline V gene (reference sequence). The germline V and J ends were trimmed by 2 bases and 6 bases, with 16 bases remaining between them. CDR3 loop: CSARPPFLGDEKLFF. The DNA for the CDR3 is TGCAGTGCTAGACCACCGTTCCTCGGGGATGAAAAACTGTTTTTT.

This clonotype was seen only a few times. The gene calls are TRBV6-1 and TRBJ2-2; no clear D. The CDR3 runs to 11 residues. The germline V gene encodes CDR1 MNHNS and CDR2 SASEGT. Trimming stripped 8 bases from V and 7 bases from J, with 8 bases between. The CDR3 region is CASDGFGELFF. The CDR3 region has the DNA TGTGCCAGCGATGGGTTCGGGGAGCTGTTTTTT.

This clonotype was found many times. The chain is built from TRBV7-9 and TRBJ2-5, with no clear D. Germline loops: CDR1 SEHNR, CDR2 FQNEAQ (reference sequence). Between the trimmed V and J ends, which lost 1 base and 9 bases, there was a span of 12 bases. The CDR3 loop spans 13 amino acids. The CDR3 DNA follows: TGTGCCAGCAGCTTAGACCGGCAGGCCTCCCAGTACTTC. Its translation: CASSLDRQASQYF.

On this clonotype itself: As the CDR3 is not closed by the conserved phenylalanine or tryptophan, this likely results from a read error. This chain links TRBV27 with TRBJ1-2, with D tentatively TRBD1 (6 bases). CDR1 and CDR2 (germline): MNHEY, SMNVEV (reference sequence). The length of the CDR3 is 12 residues. Trimming took 3 bases from V and 8 from J, leaving 10 bases between them. The chain's CDR3 is CASSFAGGGYTL. The CDR3 DNA sequence: TGTGCCAGCAGTTTCGCTGGGGGCGGCTACACCCTC.

This clonotype was observed at least ten times. This chain joins TRBV7-8 and TRBJ2-1, with a weak D call TRBD2 (5 bases). Trimming pared 1 base from V and 3 bases from J, leaving 13 bases between. CDR3 length: 16 amino acids. Germline CDR1 and CDR2: SGHVS and FQNEAQ. The CDR3: CASSLVSGGDYNEQFF. The CDR3 region has the DNA TGTGCCAGCAGCTTAGTATCAGGAGGCGACTACAATGAGCAGTTCTTC.

This clonotype showed up just a few times. The chain combines TRBV12-3 or TRBV12-4 with TRBJ1-2; 7 bases are shared with TRBD1. V gave up 6 bases and J gave up 4 bases; unmatched junction bases: 5. The CDR3 totals 13 residues. This chain's CDR3 is CASSRQGIYGYTF. The CDR3 DNA reads as TGTGCCAGCAGCCGACAGGGCATCTATGGCTACACCTTC.

J is TRBJ2-3 and V is TRBV10-1; 15 bases are shared with TRBD2. The V gene end was trimmed by 0 bases and the J gene end by 6 bases; junction bases not matched to a gene: 7. Germline assignment: CDR1 WNHNN and CDR2 SYGVQD (reference sequence). The CDR3 consists of 18 residues. DNA for the CDR3: TGCGCCAGCAGTGAGTCCTCCGGGACTAGCGGGAGGCGTGATACGCAGTATTTT. This gives the protein CASSESSGTSGRRDTQYF.